What follows are 25 T cell receptor beta chains derived from one specimen sequenced in a study of identical twins. TCRdb re-called the 5' RACE reads through MiXCR, storing one row per CDR3 protein. The table has more than 400,000 distinct CDR3 sequences, 13% to 15% seen once. Another study also made use of these data, one on yellow fever vaccine responses in identical twins.

The sample taken for sequencing was CD4+ T cells sorted from blood. All receptors come from a woman under 30 in good health.

The table lists this clonotype with a few counts. This chain uses TRBV5-1 with TRBJ1-4; TRBD1 is a possible D gene (5 bases). CDR1 is SGHRS and CDR2 is YFSETQ in the germline V gene. The CDR3 runs to 15 residues. V lost 4 bases, J lost 3 bases, and 13 bases lay in between. CDR3 nucleotide sequence: TGCGCCAGCAGCCATTCGGGGGACCCTAATGAAAAACTGTTTTTT. Translated: CASSHSGDPNEKLFF.

The chain couples TRBV15 to TRBJ2-4; 7 nucleotides match TRBD1. The V segment lost 1 base and the J segment 0 bases; nucleotides outside the gene matches: 18. Germline V gene data show CDR1 as LNHNV and CDR2 as YYDKDF (reference sequence). CDR3 size: 21 residues. The CDR3 DNA sequence: TGTGCCACCAGCAGAGCAAATGGTCAGACAGGGCTGAGCCAAGCCAAAAACATTCAGTACTTC. Protein product: CATSRANGQTGLSQAKNIQYF.

In regard to this clonotype: One junction end does not reproduce the germline sequence, and a read error may be involved. The rearrangement links TRBV2 to TRBJ1-5, with 8 positions matching TRBD1. The CDR3 extends over 13 amino acids. Germline CDR1 and CDR2: SNHLY and FYNNEI. CDR3 residues: CVSSVDRVHPQHF. As DNA, the CDR3 is TGTGTCAGCAGTGTGGACAGGGTCCATCCCCAGCATTTT.

This clonotype appeared many times. The chain links TRBV5-1 to TRBJ1-1; no clear D. The V gene's germline CDR1 is SGHRS and CDR2 YFSETQ. CDR3 length: 13 amino acids. V was clipped by 4 bases and J by 0 bases, with 7 bases between them. This chain's CDR3 is CASSTDVNTEAFF. In nucleotides, the CDR3 is TGCGCCAGCAGCACCGACGTGAACACTGAAGCTTTCTTT.

In its sample, this clonotype was seen once. The chain carries TRBV4-1 and TRBJ2-3; no clear D gene. CDR1 is MGHRA, CDR2 YSYEKL, per germline. The CDR3 loop spans 13 amino acids. V was pared by 1 base and J by 6 bases, with 8 bases between. Here the CDR3 DNA reads TGCGCCAGCAGCCAAGCTTATTCGGATACGCAGTATTTT. Translating it yields CASSQAYSDTQYF.

This clonotype was picked up a small number of times. The V and J genes are TRBV3-1 and TRBJ2-7; tentative D call: TRBD2 (7 bases). This CDR3 is built from 13 residues. V lost 5 bases, J lost 8 bases, and 16 bases lay in between. The germline V gene encodes CDR1 LGHDT and CDR2 YNNKEL (reference sequence). CDR3 sequence (DNA): TGTGCCAGCAGCGACCGGGGGGCCAGGCAGCAGTACTTC. Residues: CASSDRGARQQYF.

This clonotype appeared a few times. The chain couples TRBV12-3 or TRBV12-4 to TRBJ2-1; D is possibly TRBD1 or TRBD2 (5 bases each). The CDR3 contains 14 residues. Trimming removed 3 bases from V and 8 bases from J, with 14 bases in between. CDR3 residues: CASSFVDRGDEQFF. The CDR3 DNA follows: TGTGCCAGCAGTTTTGTGGACCGAGGGGATGAGCAGTTCTTC.

The J gene is TRBJ2-7, the V gene TRBV5-5; 7 positions agree with TRBD1. With V trimmed by 4 bases and J by 3 bases, 10 bases remained unmatched. CDR3 size: 15 residues. Per germline, CDR1 SGHKS and CDR2 YYEKEE (reference sequence). The CDR3 spells CASSRMGQNLYEQYV. CDR3 nucleotides: TGTGCCAGCAGCCGGATGGGACAGAACCTCTACGAGCAGTACGTC.

The J gene is TRBJ2-1, the V gene TRBV12-3 or TRBV12-4, with 8 bases matching TRBD1. The CDR3 length is 13 residues. V lost 11 bases and J lost 5; bases outside the gene matches: 8. CDR3 nucleotide sequence: TGTGCCGACACCCCGACAGGGGACAATGAGCAGTTCTTC. Translated, it gives CADTPTGDNEQFF.

This clonotype was seen a few times. CDR3 sequence: CASSQEAGRYGYTF. CDR3 nucleotides: TGTGCCAGCAGCCAAGAAGCGGGCCGGTATGGCTACACCTTC. The gene calls are TRBV3-1 and TRBJ1-2; D is unclear. The CDR3 spans 14 residues. Germline CDR1 LGHDT, CDR2 YNNKEL (reference sequence). Trimming cost V 0 bases and J 5 bases, with 10 bases left between them. Based on the CDR3 plus reference TRBV3-1 and TRBJ1-2, the full variable domain is DTAVSQTPKYLVTQMGNDKSIKCEQNLGHDTMYWYKQDSKKFLKIMFSYNNKELIINETVPNRFSPKSPDKAHLNLHINSLELGDSAVYFCASSQEAGRYGYTFGSGTRLTVV.

This clonotype has just a few counts. The chain employs TRBV4-2 and TRBJ2-7; TRBD1 agrees at 10 bases. V was clipped by 0 bases and J by 5 bases; unmatched bases: 1. Looked up from germline, CDR1 is LGHNA and CDR2 is YNFKEQ. This CDR3 has 14 amino acids. CDR3 sequence: CASSQDGTGDEQYV. The CDR3 DNA is TGTGCCAGCAGCCAAGACGGGACAGGGGACGAGCAGTACGTC.

This clonotype was found a few times. This chain connects TRBV2 to TRBJ2-7; perhaps TRBD2 as D (5 bases). CDR1 SNHLY and CDR2 FYNNEI come from the germline V gene. The CDR3 is 16 residues long. V lost 2 bases to trimming and J lost 4 bases, with 18 bases between them. CDR3 in amino acids: CASSEHGLPRSYEQYF. CDR3 nucleotides: TGTGCCAGCAGTGAACACGGACTTCCCCGGTCATACGAGCAGTACTTC.

This clonotype turned up a few times. This chain links TRBV24-1 with TRBJ2-5; 8 nucleotides agree with TRBD1. After removal of 3 bases from V and 2 bases from J, the junction contained 4 bases not matched to a gene. This CDR3 comprises 15 residues. Germline loops: CDR1 KGHDR, CDR2 SFDVKD. This CDR3 is CATSDRTGIQETQYF. As DNA, the CDR3 is TGTGCCACCAGTGATCGGACAGGGATACAAGAGACCCAGTACTTC.

In this sample, this clonotype turned up a few times. The chain carries TRBV3-1 and TRBJ2-5, with 13 bases fitting TRBD2. Germline V lookup: CDR1 LGHDT, CDR2 YNNKEL (reference sequence). Trimming cost V 4 bases and J 0 bases; bases outside gene matches: 11. The CDR3 covers 19 residues. This chain's CDR3 is CASSLGLAGATRYQETQYF. CDR3 coding DNA: TGTGCCAGCAGCCTAGGACTAGCGGGGGCCACGCGGTACCAAGAGACCCAGTACTTC.

V usage is TRBV11-3 and J usage is TRBJ2-1; TRBD1 matches at 7 bases. V dropped 4 bases and J dropped 0; count of bases not matched to a gene: 6. This CDR3 region has 16 residues. CDR1 SGHNT and CDR2 YENEEA come from the germline V gene. CDR3 in amino acids: CASSSRGTSSYNEQFF. The CDR3 bases are TGTGCCAGCAGCTCCAGGGGGACCAGCTCCTACAATGAGCAGTTCTTC.

The chain has TRBV27 and TRBJ2-7; TRBD1 matches at 9 bases. Germline V gene sequence: CDR1 MNHEY, CDR2 SMNVEV (reference sequence). The V segment lost 5 bases and the J segment 2 bases; nucleotides outside the gene matches: 7. The CDR3 totals 15 residues. Here the CDR3 reads CASSPGQGITYEQYV. For the CDR3, the DNA is TGTGCCAGCAGTCCTGGACAGGGGATTACCTACGAGCAGTACGTC.

The chain's CDR3 is CASSPRSGAGELFF. The CDR3 DNA sequence: TGTGCCAGCAGCCCACGGTCAGGGGCCGGGGAGCTGTTTTTT. The chain has TRBV7-9 and TRBJ2-2; possible D gene TRBD1, 6 bases. This CDR3 comprises 14 residues. CDR1 and CDR2 from the germline V gene are SEHNR and FQNEAQ (reference sequence). Trimming took off 5 bases at V and 6 bases at J, with 13 bases between the two ends.

As regards this clonotype: This clone may be a read error of a much larger clone one base away. Given the absence of the conserved phenylalanine or tryptophan at the CDR3 end, a read error is likely. This chain uses TRBV5-1 with TRBJ1-1; D remains ambiguous. V was trimmed by 6 bases and J by 0 bases, leaving 3 bases between them. Germline-derived CDR1 and CDR2 are SGHRS and YFSETQ. CDR3 length: 11 residues. The CDR3 DNA reads as TGCGCCAGCACCCTGAACACTGAAGCTTTCATT. This gives the protein CASTLNTEAFI.

The chain couples TRBV20-1 to TRBJ2-1; 8 bases line up with TRBD2. CDR3 length: 15 residues. V trimming: 0 bases; J trimming: 9 bases; junction bases outside the gene matches: 10. The V gene's germline CDR1 is DFQATT and CDR2 SNEGSKA (reference sequence). The CDR3 spells CSARDGRGGSVEQFF. The CDR3 nucleotides read TGCAGTGCTAGAGATGGTCGGGGGGGTAGTGTTGAGCAGTTCTTC.

In its sample, this clonotype was seen a few times. J is TRBJ2-3 and V is TRBV4-1, with 9 bases identical to TRBD2. Germline CDR1 is MGHRA and CDR2 is YSYEKL. V gave up 0 bases and J gave up 2 bases; unmatched junction bases: 6. The CDR3 runs 17 residues. The CDR3 coding sequence is TGCGCCAGCAGCCAAGAGGGCGGGGGGGCCTTCACAGATACGCAGTATTTT. Amino acid sequence: CASSQEGGGAFTDTQYF.

Only a few counts were recorded for this clonotype. The chain has TRBV4-1 and TRBJ2-7; D uncertain. The CDR3 length is 14 residues. Trimming took 1 base from V and 1 from J, leaving 8 bases between them. Per the germline V gene, CDR1 is MGHRA and CDR2 is YSYEKL. The CDR3 is CASSQVLVSYEQYF. CDR3 nucleotides: TGCGCCAGCAGCCAAGTTTTAGTATCCTACGAGCAGTACTTC.

The chain combines TRBV29-1 with TRBJ2-1; D is ambiguous. CDR3 length equals 14 residues. Trimming shortened V by 4 bases and J by 3 bases, and 13 bases separated the two germline ends. Germline V lookup: CDR1 SQVTM, CDR2 ANQGSEA. Written as DNA, the CDR3 is TGCAGCGTTGGAAGGCAGAGGAGCTACAATGAGCAGTTCTTC. It yields the protein CSVGRQRSYNEQFF.

This clonotype has ten or more counts. The chain couples TRBV20-1 to TRBJ2-5, with D unclear. CDR3 length equals 11 residues. V was pared by 6 bases and J by 5 bases, with 10 bases between. Germline V lookup: CDR1 DFQATT, CDR2 SNEGSKA (reference sequence). CDR3 nucleotides: TGCAGTGCCCTTACTGGGGAGACCCAGTACTTC. Translation: CSALTGETQYF.

Comments on this clonotype: A junction end diverges from the germline sequence, so it may reflect a read error. The rearrangement uses TRBV20-1 and TRBJ2-1; 13 nucleotides agree with TRBD2. The germline V gene encodes CDR1 DFQATT and CDR2 SNEGSKA (reference sequence). The CDR3 is 16 residues long. For the CDR3, the DNA is TGCTGTGCTAGAGATCCTAGGACTAGCGGGAGAGAAGAGCAGTTCTTC. Its protein is CCARDPRTSGREEQFF.

This clonotype was seen a few times. CDR3 loop: CASSQGRGEQYV. The CDR3 DNA sequence: TGTGCCAGCAGCCAAGGCCGGGGCGAGCAGTACGTC. The chain joins TRBV3-1 to TRBJ2-7; maybe TRBD2 (5 bases). Trimming cost V 1 base and J 6 bases, with 7 bases left between them. From germline, CDR1 is LGHDT and CDR2 YNNKEL (reference sequence). This CDR3 is 12 amino acids long.